The 14 T cell receptor beta chains below were found in one sample sequenced in a study of blood T cell repertoires in COVID-19. The table came from immunoSEQ multiplex PCR; TCRdb's copy has only in-frame clones and leaves some out. The data hold under 250,000 clones, with around nine tenths observed a single time. Material for sequencing was peripheral blood. These receptors all come from a woman aged 55-70 years who had recovered from COVID-19.

The genes are TRBV10-1 and TRBJ2-1; a weak D match, TRBD1 (5 bases). V shed 7 bases and J shed 8 bases, with 21 bases lying between them. This CDR3 contains 15 residues. Germline CDR1 reads WNHNN; CDR2 reads SYGVQD (reference sequence). The CDR3: CASNREQVFWDEQFF. The CDR3 region has the DNA TGCGCCAGCAATAGAGAACAGGTCTTCTGGGATGAGCAGTTCTTC.

The chain has TRBV21-1 and TRBJ1-1; the table's D call TRBD1 went unverified against the DNA. TRBV21-1 is a recognized pseudogene. This CDR3 has 17 amino acids. DNA of the CDR3: TGTGCCAGCAGCAAAGAGGGGGACGGAAGCATGAACACTGAAGCTTTCTTT. Translated, it gives CASSKEGDGSMNTEAFF.

This CDR3 is CASSPPGGTDTQYF. CDR3 nucleotide sequence: TGTGCCAGCAGCCCTCCGGGGGGCACAGATACGCAGTATTTT. V is TRBV7-9 and J is TRBJ2-3; D might be TRBD2 (6 bases). V lost 5 bases to trimming and J lost 1 base, with 10 bases between them. Germline V gene sequence: CDR1 SEHNR, CDR2 FQNEAQ (reference sequence). This CDR3 region has 14 residues.

Points on this clone: Possible read error: a much larger clone is one base away. CDR3 residues: CASSLDRSTDTQYF. The CDR3 DNA is TGTGCCAGCAGCTTGGACAGGAGCACAGATACGCAGTATTTT. The chain uses TRBV5-5 and TRBJ2-3; weak D call: TRBD1 (5 bases). This CDR3 spans 14 amino acids. Trimming left V 0 bases short and J 0 bases short, with 5 bases between. Germline V gene sequence: CDR1 SGHKS, CDR2 YYEKEE (reference sequence).

V gene TRBV6-5 combines with J gene TRBJ2-3, with D maybe TRBD2 (6 bases). V was trimmed by 2 bases and J by 0 bases, leaving 6 bases between them. This CDR3 has 14 residues. CDR1 is MNHEY and CDR2 is SVGAGI in the germline V gene. This CDR3 reads CASSYGGSTDTQYF. The CDR3, as DNA: TGTGCCAGCAGTTACGGGGGGAGCACAGATACGCAGTATTTT.

This chain joins TRBV7-2 and TRBJ2-3, with 8 positions matching TRBD2. This CDR3 spans 14 amino acids. The junction had 4 bases not matched to a gene; V was cut back by 4 bases and J by 4 bases. Germline assignment: CDR1 SGHTA and CDR2 FQGNSA. The CDR3 loop is CASSSSGGPDTQYF. The DNA of the CDR3 is TGTGCCAGCAGCTCATCGGGGGGGCCAGATACGCAGTATTTT.

The chain employs TRBV4-2 and TRBJ2-2; possible D gene TRBD2, 7 bases. Germline loops: CDR1 LGHNA, CDR2 YNFKEQ. The ends were cut back, 2 bases at V and 4 bases at J, with 17 bases in the middle. This CDR3 is 17 amino acids long. DNA for the CDR3: TGTGCCAGCAGCCAACAGGGAGGGGGTTTGGGCACCGGGGAGCTGTTTTTT. Encoded protein: CASSQQGGGLGTGELFF.

The V call is TRBV5-1, the J call TRBJ2-7, with TRBD2 matching over 10 bases. The CDR3 covers 16 residues. Germline V lookup: CDR1 SGHRS, CDR2 YFSETQ. V lost 0 bases and J lost 3; bases outside the gene matches: 6. The CDR3 loop reads CASSLGVAGGRYEQYF. In nucleotides, the CDR3 is TGCGCCAGCAGCTTGGGAGTAGCGGGGGGCCGCTACGAGCAGTACTTC.

The chain links TRBV18 to TRBJ2-2; 8 nucleotides line up with TRBD2. Germline V gene data show CDR1 as KGHSH and CDR2 as LQKENI. The CDR3 totals 17 residues. Germline trimming cut 1 base from V and 2 bases from J; bases unmatched to any gene: 6. The CDR3 spells CASSPRQRGPNTGELFF. The CDR3 DNA follows: TGTGCCAGCTCACCACGGCAGCGGGGGCCCAACACCGGGGAGCTGTTTTTT. Full variable domain (rest looked up from reference TRBV18 and TRBJ2-2): NAGVMQNPRHLVRRRGQEARLRCSPMKGHSHVYWYRQLPEEGLKFMVYLQKENIIDESGMPKERFSAEFPKEGPSILRIQQVVRGDSAAYFCASSPRQRGPNTGELFFGEGSRLTVL.

V and J are TRBV6-5 and TRBJ1-6; TRBD1 aligns across 9 bases. The CDR3 has 14 amino acids. CDR1 and CDR2 (germline): MNHEY, SVGAGI. V lost 5 bases to trimming and J lost 9 bases; unmatched junction nucleotides: 5. CDR3 DNA sequence: TGTGCCAGCAGTCGGGACAGGGTCACTTCACCCCTCCACTTT. Amino acids: CASSRDRVTSPLHF.

This sequence joins TRBV29-1 and TRBJ1-1; weak D call: TRBD1 (6 bases). V lost 7 bases, J lost 10 bases, and 19 bases lay in between. CDR3 length: 12 residues. The germline CDR1 and CDR2 sequences are SQVTM and ANQGSEA. CDR3 sequence (DNA): TGCAGCGCCGGGAGGGGGGGCGAAGGAGCTTTCTTT. Residues: CSAGRGGEGAFF. The complete variable domain, with remaining parts taken from reference TRBV29-1 and TRBJ1-1, reads SAVISQKPSRDICQRGTSLTIQCQVDSQVTMMFWYRQQPGQSLTLIATANQGSEATYESGFVIDKFPISRPNLTFSTLTVSNMSPEDSSIYLCSAGRGGEGAFFGQGTRLTVV.

This chain connects TRBV11-1 to TRBJ2-1, with a tentative D call TRBD2 (5 bases). The germline V gene encodes CDR1 SGHAT and CDR2 FQDESV (reference sequence). The V gene lost 5 bases and the J gene lost 9 bases, with 23 bases spanning the gap. CDR3 size: 16 residues. CDR3 sequence: CASSRFDLVTGSEQFF. In nucleotides, the CDR3 is TGTGCCAGCAGCCGGTTCGATCTTGTTACGGGGAGTGAGCAGTTCTTC.

The chain couples TRBV12-3 or TRBV12-4 to TRBJ1-1; D gene unclear. The ends were cut back, 4 bases at V and 1 base at J, with 7 bases in the middle. The CDR3 consists of 13 residues. The CDR3 DNA reads as TGTGCCAGCAGTTCCCGAGAGAACACTGAAGCTTTCTTT. It codes for CASSSRENTEAFF.

The chain links TRBV10-3 to TRBJ2-5, with 11 bases lining up with TRBD2. Germline trimming cut 8 bases from V and 4 bases from J; bases unmatched to any gene: 3. This CDR3 region has 13 residues. CDR1 ENHRY and CDR2 SYGVKD come from the germline V gene. CDR3: CAIGTSGGETQYF. CDR3 DNA: TGTGCCATCGGAACTAGCGGGGGAGAGACCCAGTACTTC.